A selection of T cell receptor beta chains follows, all from one sample in a study of human T cells and chemical hapten exposure. TCRdb redid the calling of the RACE reads with MiXCR, one entry per CDR3 protein. Of approximately 260,000 distinct CDR3 sequences listed, roughly 7.4% are singletons. The sequencing here drew on whole blood, taken in connection with sensitization to the hapten diphenylcyclopropenone (DPC). The receptors shown here come from a young man with alopecia areata. Some clones in this sample may be carry-over from other donors' samples. Each CDR3 is given without its conserved first and last residue.

J: TRBJ2-6
V: TRBV28
length: 13
CDR3: ASREGGSGANVLT

J: TRBJ2-7
V: TRBV12-3/TRBV12-4
length: 14
CDR3: ASTLNWDSLRDEQY

J: TRBJ2-3
V: TRBV5-1
length: 13
CDR3: ASSWDRTNTDTQY

J: TRBJ1-4
V: TRBV7-2
length: 10
CDR3: ASSLIREKLF

J: TRBJ2-3
V: TRBV15
length: 12
CDR3: ATSRDGGEDTQY

J: TRBJ1-6
V: TRBV4-3
length: 16
CDR3: ASSQVPTLSAYNSPLH

J: TRBJ1-5
V: TRBV4-1
length: 14
CDR3: ASSQGPADRNQPQH

J: TRBJ1-1
V: TRBV5-6
length: 14
CDR3: ASSSTGGFVGTEAF

J: TRBJ1-5
V: TRBV4-3
length: 13
CDR3: ASSQDRAVNQPQH

J: TRBJ1-6
V: TRBV5-1
length: 12
CDR3: ASSLEHGRSPLH

J: TRBJ2-4
V: TRBV6-5
length: 13
CDR3: ASRPERVAKNIQY

J: TRBJ1-2
V: TRBV6-5
length: 9
CDR3: ASSYGLGYT

J: TRBJ2-2
V: TRBV9
length: 12
CDR3: ASKDRSGTGELF

J: TRBJ1-6
V: TRBV12-3/TRBV12-4
length: 12
CDR3: ASMGQGVNSPLH

J: TRBJ1-5
V: TRBV20-1
length: 11
CDR3: SARKVSNQPQH

J: TRBJ1-3
V: TRBV6-6
length: 13
CDR3: ASSYTGGWRNTIY

J: TRBJ2-1
V: TRBV7-3
length: 13
CDR3: ASSSTSTSYNEQF

J: TRBJ2-7
V: TRBV7-8
length: 15
CDR3: ASSPARRGPQAYEQY

J: TRBJ2-5
V: TRBV7-2
length: 12
CDR3: ASSLSSRGETQY

J: TRBJ2-1
V: TRBV29-1
length: 12
CDR3: SVERMGVHNEQF

J: TRBJ1-5
V: TRBV19
length: 15
CDR3: ASTLSIGGSSNQPQH

J: TRBJ2-3
V: TRBV5-1
length: 11
CDR3: ASTGQGPDTQY

J: TRBJ1-5
V: TRBV12-3/TRBV12-4
length: 13
CDR3: ASSYGQGFNQPQH

J: TRBJ2-5
V: TRBV5-1
length: 14
CDR3: ASSSGQGDGVKTQY

J: TRBJ1-1
V: TRBV6-6
length: 12
CDR3: ASSGSGLNTEAF

J: TRBJ2-5
V: TRBV6-5
length: 13
CDR3: ASSYGVRDSKTQY

J: TRBJ1-4
V: TRBV10-2
length: 12
CDR3: ASSEYGANEKLF

J: TRBJ1-3
V: TRBV11-2
length: 12
CDR3: ASSLWGGQNTIY

J: TRBJ2-3
V: TRBV7-9
length: 14
CDR3: ASSLEDTPSTDTQY

J: TRBJ2-3
V: TRBV5-5
length: 15
CDR3: ASSWPGLAGPTDTQY

J: TRBJ2-5
V: TRBV5-1
length: 13
CDR3: ASTRDQTEQETQY

J: TRBJ2-2
V: TRBV20-1
length: 13
CDR3: SARGTSGHTGELF

J: TRBJ1-1
V: TRBV2
length: 10
CDR3: ASSARGTEAF

J: TRBJ2-2
V: TRBV20-1
length: 13
CDR3: SALLGGAGTGELF

J: TRBJ2-2
V: TRBV5-1
length: 11
CDR3: ASSLWWAGELF

J: TRBJ2-2
V: TRBV28
length: 14
CDR3: ASSFFRAAYTGELF

J: TRBJ1-5
V: TRBV6-5
length: 13
CDR3: ASSYSRAINQPQH

J: TRBJ1-1
V: TRBV18
length: 16
CDR3: ASSPGPGIGLGPTEAF

J: TRBJ2-4
V: TRBV12-3/TRBV12-4
length: 12
CDR3: ASRQGQLSSMSY

J: TRBJ1-1
V: TRBV5-1
length: 11
CDR3: ASSLVPDRSAF

J: TRBJ1-3
V: TRBV7-2
length: 16
CDR3: ASSLVGPGTGTGNTIY